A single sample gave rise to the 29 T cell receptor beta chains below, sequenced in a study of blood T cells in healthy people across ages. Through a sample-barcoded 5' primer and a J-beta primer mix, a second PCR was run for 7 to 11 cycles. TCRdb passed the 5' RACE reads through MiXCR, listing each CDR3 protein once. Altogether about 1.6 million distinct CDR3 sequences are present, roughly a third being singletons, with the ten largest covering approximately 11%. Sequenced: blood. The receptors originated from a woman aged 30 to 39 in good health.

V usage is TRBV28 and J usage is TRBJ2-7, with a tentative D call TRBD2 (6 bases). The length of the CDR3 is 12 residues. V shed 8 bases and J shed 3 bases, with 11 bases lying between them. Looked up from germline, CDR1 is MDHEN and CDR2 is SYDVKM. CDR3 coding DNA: TGTGCCAGCCCGCGGGGCAGCTACGAGCAGTACTTC. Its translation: CASPRGSYEQYF.

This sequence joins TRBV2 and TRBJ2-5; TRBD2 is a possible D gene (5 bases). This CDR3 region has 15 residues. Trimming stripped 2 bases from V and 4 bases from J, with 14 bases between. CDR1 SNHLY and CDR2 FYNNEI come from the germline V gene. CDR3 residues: CASSETRGLPETQYF. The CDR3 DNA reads TGTGCCAGCAGTGAAACTAGAGGTCTTCCAGAGACCCAGTACTTC.

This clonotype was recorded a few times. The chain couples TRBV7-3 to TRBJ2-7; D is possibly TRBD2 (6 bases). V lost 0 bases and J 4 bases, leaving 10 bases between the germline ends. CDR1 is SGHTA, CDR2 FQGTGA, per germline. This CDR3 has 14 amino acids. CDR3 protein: CASSLTGGQYEQYF. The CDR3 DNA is TGTGCCAGCAGCTTAACAGGAGGGCAGTACGAGCAGTACTTC.

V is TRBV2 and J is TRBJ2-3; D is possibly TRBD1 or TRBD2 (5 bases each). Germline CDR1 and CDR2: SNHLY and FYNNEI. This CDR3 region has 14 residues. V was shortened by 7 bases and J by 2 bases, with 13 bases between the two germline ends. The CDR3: CASTPGPNTDTQYF. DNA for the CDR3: TGTGCCAGCACACCGGGACCAAACACAGATACGCAGTATTTT.

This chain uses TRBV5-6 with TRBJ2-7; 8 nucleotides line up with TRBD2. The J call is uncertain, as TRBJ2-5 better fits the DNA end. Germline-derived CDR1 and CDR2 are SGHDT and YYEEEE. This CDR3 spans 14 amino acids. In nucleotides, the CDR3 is TGTGCCAGCAGGCAGCGGGGGTCCCCAGAGACCCAGTACTTC. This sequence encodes CASRQRGSPETQYF.

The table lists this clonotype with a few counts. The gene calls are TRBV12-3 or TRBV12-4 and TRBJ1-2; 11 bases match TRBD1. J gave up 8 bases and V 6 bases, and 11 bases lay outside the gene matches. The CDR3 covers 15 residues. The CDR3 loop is CASSQDRGLVGGYTF. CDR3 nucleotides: TGTGCCAGCAGCCAGGACAGGGGGCTCGTTGGGGGCTACACCTTC.

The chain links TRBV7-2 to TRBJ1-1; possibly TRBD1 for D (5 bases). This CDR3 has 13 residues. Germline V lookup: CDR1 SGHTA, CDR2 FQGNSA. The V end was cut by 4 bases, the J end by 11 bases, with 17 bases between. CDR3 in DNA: TGTGCCAGCAGCTCAACCACTCAGGGAGGCGCTTTCTTT. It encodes CASSSTTQGGAFF.

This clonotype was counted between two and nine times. CDR3 protein: CASSVGTSGTVPHEQYF. DNA for the CDR3: TGTGCCAGCAGCGTTGGCACTAGCGGAACGGTTCCCCACGAGCAGTACTTC. The rearrangement joins TRBV13 to TRBJ2-4; 8 nucleotides agree with TRBD2. The last part of the DNA fits TRBJ2-7 better; the J call may be wrong. CDR3 size: 17 residues. CDR1 PRHDT and CDR2 FYEKMQ come from the germline V gene (reference sequence).

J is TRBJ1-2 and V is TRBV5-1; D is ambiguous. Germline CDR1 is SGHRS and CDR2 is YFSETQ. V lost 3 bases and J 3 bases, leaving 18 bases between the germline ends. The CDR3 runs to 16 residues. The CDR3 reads CASSSHDGRGDYGYTF. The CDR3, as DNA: TGCGCCAGCAGCTCCCACGACGGGAGAGGAGACTATGGCTACACCTTC.

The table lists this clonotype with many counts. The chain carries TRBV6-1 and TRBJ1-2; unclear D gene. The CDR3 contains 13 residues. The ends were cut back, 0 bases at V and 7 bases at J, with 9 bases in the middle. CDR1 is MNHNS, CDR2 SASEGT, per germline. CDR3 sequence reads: CASSEALQSGYTF. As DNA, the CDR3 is TGTGCCAGCAGTGAAGCGCTTCAGAGTGGCTACACCTTC.

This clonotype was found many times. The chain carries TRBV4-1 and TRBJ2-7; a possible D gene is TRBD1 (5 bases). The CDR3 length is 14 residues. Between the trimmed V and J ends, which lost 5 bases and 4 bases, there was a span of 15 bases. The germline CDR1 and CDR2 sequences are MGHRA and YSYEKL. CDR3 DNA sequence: TGCGCCAGCAGCTTTGACCAGGGCGATTACGAGCAGTACTTC. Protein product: CASSFDQGDYEQYF.

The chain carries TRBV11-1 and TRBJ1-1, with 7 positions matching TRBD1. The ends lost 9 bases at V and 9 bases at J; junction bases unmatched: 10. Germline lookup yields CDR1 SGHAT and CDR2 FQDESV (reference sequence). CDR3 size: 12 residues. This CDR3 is CASSHAGGKAFF. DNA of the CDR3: TGTGCCAGTAGTCATGCAGGGGGTAAAGCTTTCTTT.

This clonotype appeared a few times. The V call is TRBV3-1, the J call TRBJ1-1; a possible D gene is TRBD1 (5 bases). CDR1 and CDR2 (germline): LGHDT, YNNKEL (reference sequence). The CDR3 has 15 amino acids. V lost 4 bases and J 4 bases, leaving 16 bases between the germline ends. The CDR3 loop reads CASSRPGERGTEAFF. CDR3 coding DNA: TGTGCCAGCAGCCGGCCGGGGGAGCGCGGCACTGAAGCTTTCTTT. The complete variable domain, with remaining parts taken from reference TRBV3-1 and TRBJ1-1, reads DTAVSQTPKYLVTQMGNDKSIKCEQNLGHDTMYWYKQDSKKFLKIMFSYNNKELIINETVPNRFSPKSPDKAHLNLHINSLELGDSAVYFCASSRPGERGTEAFFGQGTRLTVV.

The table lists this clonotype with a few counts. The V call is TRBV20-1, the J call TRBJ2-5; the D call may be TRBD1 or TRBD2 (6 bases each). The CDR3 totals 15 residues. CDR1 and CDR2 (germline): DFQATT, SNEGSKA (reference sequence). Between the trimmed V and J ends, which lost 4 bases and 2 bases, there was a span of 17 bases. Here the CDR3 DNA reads TGCAGTGCTACAACCGTCGGAGGGGGGCAAGAGACCCAGTACTTC. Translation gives CSATTVGGGQETQYF.

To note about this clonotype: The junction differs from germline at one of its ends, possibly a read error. The CDR3 region is CASSYSEGRGEQYF. The CDR3 DNA is TGTGCCAGCAGTTACTCAGAGGGAAGGGGCGAGCAGTACTTT. V usage is TRBV6-2 or TRBV6-3 and J usage is TRBJ2-7; either TRBD1 or TRBD2 may supply D (5 bases each). The CDR3 has 14 amino acids. Per germline, CDR1 MNHEY and CDR2 SVGEGT.

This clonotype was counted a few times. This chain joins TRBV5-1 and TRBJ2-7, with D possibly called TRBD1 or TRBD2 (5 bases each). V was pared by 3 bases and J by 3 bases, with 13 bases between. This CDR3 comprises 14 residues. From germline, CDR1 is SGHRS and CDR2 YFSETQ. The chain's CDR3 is CASSSGRDRYEQYF. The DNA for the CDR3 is TGCGCCAGCAGCTCGGGCCGGGACCGCTACGAGCAGTACTTC. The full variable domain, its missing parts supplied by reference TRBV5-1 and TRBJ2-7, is KAGVTQTPRYLIKTRGQQVTLSCSPISGHRSVSWYQQTPGQGLQFLFEYFSETQRNKGNFPGRFSGRQFSNSRSEMNVSTLELGDSALYLCASSSGRDRYEQYFGPGTRLTVT.

The CDR3 loop reads CSARDLREGANIQYF. As DNA, the CDR3 is TGCAGTGCTAGAGATTTAAGAGAGGGGGCAAACATTCAGTACTTC. The chain has TRBV20-1 and TRBJ2-4; TRBD1 matches at 7 bases. The V gene end was trimmed by 0 bases and the J gene end by 6 bases; junction bases not matched to a gene: 8. This CDR3 is built from 15 residues. Germline lookup yields CDR1 DFQATT and CDR2 SNEGSKA (reference sequence).

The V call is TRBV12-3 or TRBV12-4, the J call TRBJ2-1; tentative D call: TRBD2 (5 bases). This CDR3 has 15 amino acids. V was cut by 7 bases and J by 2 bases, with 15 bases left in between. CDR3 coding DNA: TGTGCCAGCACCCTAGCCCCCGATCCCTACAATGAGCAGTTCTTC. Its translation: CASTLAPDPYNEQFF.

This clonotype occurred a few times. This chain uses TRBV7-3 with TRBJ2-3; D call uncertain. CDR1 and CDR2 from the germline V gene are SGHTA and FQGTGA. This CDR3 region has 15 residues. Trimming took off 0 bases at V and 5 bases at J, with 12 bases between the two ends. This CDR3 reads CASSLTISLGDTQYF. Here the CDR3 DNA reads TGTGCCAGCAGCTTAACCATTAGCCTGGGAGATACGCAGTATTTT.

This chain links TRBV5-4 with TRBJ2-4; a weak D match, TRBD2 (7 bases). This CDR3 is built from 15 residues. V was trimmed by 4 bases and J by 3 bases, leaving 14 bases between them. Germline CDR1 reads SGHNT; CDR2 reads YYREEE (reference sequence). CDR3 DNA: TGTGCCAGCAGCCTGGGGAGGGGGAGCAAAAACATTCAGTACTTC. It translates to CASSLGRGSKNIQYF.

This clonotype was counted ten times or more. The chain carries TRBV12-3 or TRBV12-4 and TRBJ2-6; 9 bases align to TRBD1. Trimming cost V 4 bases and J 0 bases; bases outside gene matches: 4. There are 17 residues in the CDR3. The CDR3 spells CASSYGTGRSGANVLTF. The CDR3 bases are TGTGCCAGCAGTTACGGGACAGGGCGCTCTGGGGCCAACGTCCTGACTTTC.

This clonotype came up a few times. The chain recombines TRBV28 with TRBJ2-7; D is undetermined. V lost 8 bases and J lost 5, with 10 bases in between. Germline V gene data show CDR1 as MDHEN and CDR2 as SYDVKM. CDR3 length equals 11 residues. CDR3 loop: CASRQLNEQYF. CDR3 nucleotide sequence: TGTGCCAGCCGCCAGCTGAACGAGCAGTACTTC.

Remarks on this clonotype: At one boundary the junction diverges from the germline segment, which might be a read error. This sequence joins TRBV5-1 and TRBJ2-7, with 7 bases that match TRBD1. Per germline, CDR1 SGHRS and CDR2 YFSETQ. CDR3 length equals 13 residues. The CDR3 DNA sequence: TGCGTCAGCAGGGCCGGGACAGCGGACGAGCAGTACTTC. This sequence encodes CVSRAGTADEQYF.

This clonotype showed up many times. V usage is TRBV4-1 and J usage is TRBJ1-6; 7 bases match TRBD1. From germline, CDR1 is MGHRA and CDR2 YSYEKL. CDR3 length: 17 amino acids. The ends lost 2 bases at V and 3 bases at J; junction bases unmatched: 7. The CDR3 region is CASSQTAGTVYNSPLHF. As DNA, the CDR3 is TGCGCCAGCAGCCAAACCGCCGGGACAGTCTATAATTCACCCCTCCACTTT.

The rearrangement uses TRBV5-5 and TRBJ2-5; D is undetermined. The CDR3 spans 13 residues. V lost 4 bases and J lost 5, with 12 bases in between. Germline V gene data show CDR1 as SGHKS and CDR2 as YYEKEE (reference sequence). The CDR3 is CASSIGIGETQYF. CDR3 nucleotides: TGTGCCAGCAGCATTGGGATAGGGGAGACCCAGTACTTC.

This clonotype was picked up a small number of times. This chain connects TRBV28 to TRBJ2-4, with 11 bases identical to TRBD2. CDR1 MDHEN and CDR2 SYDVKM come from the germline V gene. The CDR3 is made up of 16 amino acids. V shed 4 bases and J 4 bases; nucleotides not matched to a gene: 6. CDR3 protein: CASSSPGLAEKNIQYF. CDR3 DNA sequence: TGTGCCAGCAGTTCGCCGGGACTAGCGGAGAAAAACATTCAGTACTTC.

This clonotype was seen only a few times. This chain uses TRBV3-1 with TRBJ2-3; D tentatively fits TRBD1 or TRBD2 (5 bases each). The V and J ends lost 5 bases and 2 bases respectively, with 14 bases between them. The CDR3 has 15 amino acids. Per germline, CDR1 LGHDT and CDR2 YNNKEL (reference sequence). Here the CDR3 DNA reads TGTGCCAGCAGCGTTGGGACGGTAAACACAGATACGCAGTATTTT. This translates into CASSVGTVNTDTQYF.

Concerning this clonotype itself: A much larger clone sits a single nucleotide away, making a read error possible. CDR3 sequence (DNA): TGTGCCAGCAGCTTACAACCGGGACAGGGGGCGTCGGGGGCCAGCGTCCTGACTTTC. As protein: CASSLQPGQGASGASVLTF. The chain joins TRBV5-5 to TRBJ2-6; TRBD1 aligns across 12 bases. The CDR3 runs to 19 residues. Germline CDR1 is SGHKS and CDR2 is YYEKEE (reference sequence).

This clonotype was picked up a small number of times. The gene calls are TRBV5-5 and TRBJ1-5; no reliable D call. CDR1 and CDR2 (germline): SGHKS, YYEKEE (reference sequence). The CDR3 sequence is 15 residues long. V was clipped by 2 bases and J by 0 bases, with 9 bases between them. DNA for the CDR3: TGTGCCAGCAGCTTTACAGCATATAGCAATCAGCCCCAGCATTTT. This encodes CASSFTAYSNQPQHF.